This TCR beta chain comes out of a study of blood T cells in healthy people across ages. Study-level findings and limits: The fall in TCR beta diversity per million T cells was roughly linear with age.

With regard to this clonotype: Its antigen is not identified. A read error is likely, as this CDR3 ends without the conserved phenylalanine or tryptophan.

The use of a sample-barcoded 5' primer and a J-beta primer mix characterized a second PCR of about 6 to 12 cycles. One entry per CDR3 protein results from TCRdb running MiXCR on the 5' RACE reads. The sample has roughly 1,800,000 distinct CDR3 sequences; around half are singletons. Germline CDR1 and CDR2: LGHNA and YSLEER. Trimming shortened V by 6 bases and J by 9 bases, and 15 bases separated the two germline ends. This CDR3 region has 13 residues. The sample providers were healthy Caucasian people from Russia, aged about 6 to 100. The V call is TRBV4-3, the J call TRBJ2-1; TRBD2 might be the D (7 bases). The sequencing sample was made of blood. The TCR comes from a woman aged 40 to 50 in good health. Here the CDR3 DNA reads TGCGCCAGCAGTCTGCGCCGGGGGGCTGAGCAGTTCTTG. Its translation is CASSLRRGAEQFL.